The T cell receptor beta chain under discussion was sequenced for a study of siplizumab effects on memory and regulatory T cells. CDR3 length: 12 amino acids. V was trimmed by 1 base and J by 4 bases, leaving 4 bases between them. Germline lookup yields CDR1 SGHTA and CDR2 FQGNSA. Assay used: immunoSEQ multiplex PCR; TCRdb lists only in-frame clones, some missing. The repertoire holds 100,000 or so clones, with around 93% as singletons. A note on this clone: Its antigen is not identified.

Broader study findings: Naive T cells looked more diverse than memory cells, and they looked like major contributors to the alloresponse.

This clonotype originated in a human donor in good health. This rearrangement joins TRBV7-2 to TRBJ1-2; D is undetermined. The sequenced material came from CD4+ T cells sorted from blood. CDR3 DNA sequence: TGTGCCAGCAGCTTAGGGCTCTATGGCTACACCTTC. It codes for CASSLGLYGYTF. The full variable domain, rest sourced from reference TRBV7-2 and TRBJ1-2, is GAGVSQSPSNKVTEKGKDVELRCDPISGHTALYWYRQSLGQGLEFLIYFQGNSAPDKSGLPSDRFSAERTGGSVSTLTIQRTQQEDSAVYLCASSLGLYGYTFGSGTRLTVV.